This T cell receptor (beta chain) was captured in a study of identical twins. TCRdb re-called the 5' RACE reads with MiXCR, one entry per CDR3 protein. There are approximately 700,000 distinct CDR3 sequences in the sample; 6.1% occur only once, and approximately 2% lies in the top ten. V lost 6 bases, J lost 5 bases, and 15 bases lay in between. CDR3 size: 14 residues. CDR1 is MGHRA and CDR2 is YSYEKL in the germline V gene. Sequenced: naive T cells sorted from blood. The origin of this receptor is a man aged 18 to 29 in good health. The chain has TRBV4-1 and TRBJ2-3; D is ambiguous. DNA for the CDR3: TGCGCCAGCAGGTATACCGAAGGCCGAGATACGCAGTATTTT. It yields the protein CASRYTEGRDTQYF.